This T cell receptor (beta chain) was captured by sequencing in a study of T cells in Graves' hyperthyroidism and ophthalmopathy. Disease duration was under 3 months in the ophthalmopathy patients, who also had a Clinical Activity Score of at least 3 and a NOSPECS grade of at least 4. Germline-derived CDR1 and CDR2 are SEHNR and FQNEAQ (reference sequence). This CDR3 is built from 14 residues. Trimming stripped 1 base from V and 0 bases from J, with 6 bases between. Authors of the study amplified TCR beta CDR3 regions from RNA transcripts. An initial round of RT-PCR targeting the TCR CDR3 relied on the HTBI primer set. TCRdb re-called the multiplex PCR reads through MiXCR, storing one row per CDR3 protein. The sample carries hundreds of thousands of distinct CDR3 sequences, roughly 14% recorded once.

The chain joins TRBV7-9 to TRBJ1-1; D perhaps matches TRBD1 (5 bases). Input material: blood. The sequence was obtained from a woman aged 45 to 65 with Graves' ophthalmopathy. In nucleotides, the CDR3 is TGTGCCAGCAGCTTAGGGGACGTGAACACTGAAGCTTTCTTT. It translates to CASSLGDVNTEAFF.